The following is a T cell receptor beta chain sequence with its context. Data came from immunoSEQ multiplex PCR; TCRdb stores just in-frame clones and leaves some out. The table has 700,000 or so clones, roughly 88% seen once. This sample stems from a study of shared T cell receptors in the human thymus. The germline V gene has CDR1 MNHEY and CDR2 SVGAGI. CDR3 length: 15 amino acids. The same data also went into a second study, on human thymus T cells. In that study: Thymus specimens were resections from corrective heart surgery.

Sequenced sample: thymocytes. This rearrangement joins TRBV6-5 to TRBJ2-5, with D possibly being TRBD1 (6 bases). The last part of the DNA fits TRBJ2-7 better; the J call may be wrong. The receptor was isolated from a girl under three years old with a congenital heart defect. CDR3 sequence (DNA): TGTGCCAGCAGTTGCGGAAGGGGGTCCTCCTACGAGCAGTACTTC. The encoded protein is CASSCGRGSSYEQYF.